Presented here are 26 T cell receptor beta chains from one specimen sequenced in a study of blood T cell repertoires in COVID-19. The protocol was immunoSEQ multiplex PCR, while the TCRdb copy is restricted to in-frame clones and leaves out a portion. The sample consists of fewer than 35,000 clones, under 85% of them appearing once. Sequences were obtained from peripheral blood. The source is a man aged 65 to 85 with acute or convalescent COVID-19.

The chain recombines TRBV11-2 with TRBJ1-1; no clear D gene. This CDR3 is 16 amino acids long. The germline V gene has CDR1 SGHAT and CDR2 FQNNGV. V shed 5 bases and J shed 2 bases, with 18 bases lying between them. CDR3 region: CASSTRTTGSNTEAFF. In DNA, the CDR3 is TGTGCCAGCAGCACCCGCACGACGGGAAGCAACACTGAAGCTTTCTTT.

The CDR3 DNA is TGTGCCAGTAGCTCATGGGGAGGGACTAATGAAAAACTGTTTTTT. Translation gives CASSSWGGTNEKLFF. This chain joins TRBV19 and TRBJ1-4; D uncertain. CDR3 size: 15 residues. Germline CDR1 LNHDA, CDR2 SQIVND (reference sequence). Trimming cost V 6 bases and J 2 bases, with 13 bases left between them.

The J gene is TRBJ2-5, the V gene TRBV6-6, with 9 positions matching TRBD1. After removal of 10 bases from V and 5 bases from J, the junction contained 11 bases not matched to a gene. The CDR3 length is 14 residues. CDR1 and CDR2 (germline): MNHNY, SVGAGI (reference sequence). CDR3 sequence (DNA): TGTGCCATCTCACAGGGGGCTGGGGGGGAGACCCAGTACTTC. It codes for CAISQGAGGETQYF.

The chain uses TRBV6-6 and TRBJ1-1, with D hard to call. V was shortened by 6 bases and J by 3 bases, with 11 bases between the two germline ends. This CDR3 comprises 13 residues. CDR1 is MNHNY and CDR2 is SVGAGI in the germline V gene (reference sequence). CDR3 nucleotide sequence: TGTGCCAGCAGCCTACGAACGGACACTGAAGCTTTCTTT. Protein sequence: CASSLRTDTEAFF.

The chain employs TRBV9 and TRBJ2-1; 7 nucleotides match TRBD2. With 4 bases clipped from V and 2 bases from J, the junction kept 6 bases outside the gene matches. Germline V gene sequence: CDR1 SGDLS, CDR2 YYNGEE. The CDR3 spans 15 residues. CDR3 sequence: CASSRSGSPYNEQFF. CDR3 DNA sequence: TGTGCCAGCAGCCGTAGCGGGTCCCCCTACAATGAGCAGTTCTTC.

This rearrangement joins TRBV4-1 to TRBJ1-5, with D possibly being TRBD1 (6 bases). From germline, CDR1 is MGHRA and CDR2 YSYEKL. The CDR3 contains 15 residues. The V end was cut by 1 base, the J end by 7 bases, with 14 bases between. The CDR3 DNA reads TGCGCCAGCAGCCAAGGCAGGGGAGTAAAACAGCCCCAGCATTTT. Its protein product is CASSQGRGVKQPQHF.

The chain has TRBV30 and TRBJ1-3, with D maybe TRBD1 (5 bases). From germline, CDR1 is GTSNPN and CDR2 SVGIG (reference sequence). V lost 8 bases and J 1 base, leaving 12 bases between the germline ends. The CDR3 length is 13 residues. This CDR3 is CATRQQSGNTIYF. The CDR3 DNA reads TGTGCCACCCGACAGCAGTCTGGAAACACCATATATTTT.

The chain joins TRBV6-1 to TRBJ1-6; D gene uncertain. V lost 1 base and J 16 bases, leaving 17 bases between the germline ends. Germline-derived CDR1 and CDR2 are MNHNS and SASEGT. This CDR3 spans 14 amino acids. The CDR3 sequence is CASSEERAMGALHF. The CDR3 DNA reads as TGTGCCAGCAGTGAAGAGAGGGCGATGGGCGCTCTCCACTTT.

CDR3: CASSSPSGGPHNEQFF. The CDR3 DNA reads as TGTGCCAGCAGTAGTCCTAGCGGGGGGCCTCACAATGAGCAGTTCTTC. This rearrangement joins TRBV6-2 or TRBV6-3 to TRBJ2-1; 11 bases map to TRBD2. The CDR3 has 16 residues. Germline lookup yields CDR1 MNHEY and CDR2 SVGEGT. J gave up 5 bases and V 5 bases, and 8 bases lay outside the gene matches.

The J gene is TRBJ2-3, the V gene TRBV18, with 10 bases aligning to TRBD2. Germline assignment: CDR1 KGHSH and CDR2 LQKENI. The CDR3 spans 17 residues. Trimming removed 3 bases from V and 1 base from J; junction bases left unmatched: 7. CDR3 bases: TGTGCCAGCTCACCTCTAGCGGGAGTTGAAGGCACAGATACGCAGTATTTT. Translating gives CASSPLAGVEGTDTQYF.

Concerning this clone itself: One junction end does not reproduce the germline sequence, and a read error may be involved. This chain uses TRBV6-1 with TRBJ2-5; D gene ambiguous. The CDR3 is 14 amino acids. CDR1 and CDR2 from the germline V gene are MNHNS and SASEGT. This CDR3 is CASREGGPQETQYF. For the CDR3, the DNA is TGTGCCAGCAGGGAAGGCGGCCCCCAAGAGACCCAGTACTTC.

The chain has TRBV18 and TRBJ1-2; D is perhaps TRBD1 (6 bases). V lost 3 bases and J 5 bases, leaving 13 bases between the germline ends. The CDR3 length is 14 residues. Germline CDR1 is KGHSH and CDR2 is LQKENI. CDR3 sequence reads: CASSPRTESYGYTF. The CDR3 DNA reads TGTGCCAGCTCACCCCGGACAGAGTCGTATGGCTACACCTTC.

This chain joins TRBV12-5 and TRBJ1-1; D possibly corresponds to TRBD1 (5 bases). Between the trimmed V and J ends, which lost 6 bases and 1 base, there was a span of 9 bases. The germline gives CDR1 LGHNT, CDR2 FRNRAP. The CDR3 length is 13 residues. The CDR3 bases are TGTGCTAGTGGCCGTGACAGGAACACTGAAGCTTTCTTT. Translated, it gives CASGRDRNTEAFF.

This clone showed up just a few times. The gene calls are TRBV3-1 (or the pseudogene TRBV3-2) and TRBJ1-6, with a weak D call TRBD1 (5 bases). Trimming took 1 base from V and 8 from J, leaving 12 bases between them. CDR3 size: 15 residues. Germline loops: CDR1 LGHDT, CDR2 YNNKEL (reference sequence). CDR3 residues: CASSQVAGLDSPLHF. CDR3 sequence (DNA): TGTGCCAGCAGCCAAGTCGCAGGGCTAGATTCACCCCTCCACTTT.

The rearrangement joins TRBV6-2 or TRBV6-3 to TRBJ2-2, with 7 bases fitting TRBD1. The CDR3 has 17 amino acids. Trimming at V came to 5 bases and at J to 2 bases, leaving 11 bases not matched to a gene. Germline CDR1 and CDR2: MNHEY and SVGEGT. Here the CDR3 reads CASSRTGPQLNTGELFF. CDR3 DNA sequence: TGTGCCAGCAGTCGGACAGGACCGCAACTAAACACCGGGGAGCTGTTTTTT.

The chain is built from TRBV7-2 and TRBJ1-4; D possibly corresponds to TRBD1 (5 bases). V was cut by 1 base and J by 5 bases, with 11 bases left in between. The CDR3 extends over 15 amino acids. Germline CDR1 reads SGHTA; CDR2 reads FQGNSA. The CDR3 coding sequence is TGTGCCAGCAGCTTAGGGGGCGGTCAGAATGAAAAACTGTTTTTT. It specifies CASSLGGGQNEKLFF.

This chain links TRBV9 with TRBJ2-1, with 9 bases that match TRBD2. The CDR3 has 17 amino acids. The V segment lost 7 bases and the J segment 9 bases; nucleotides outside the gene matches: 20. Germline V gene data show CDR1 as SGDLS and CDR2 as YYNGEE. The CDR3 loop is CASGRTSGYGPEGEQFF. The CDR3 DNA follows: TGTGCCAGCGGAAGAACTAGCGGGTACGGCCCGGAGGGTGAGCAGTTCTTC.

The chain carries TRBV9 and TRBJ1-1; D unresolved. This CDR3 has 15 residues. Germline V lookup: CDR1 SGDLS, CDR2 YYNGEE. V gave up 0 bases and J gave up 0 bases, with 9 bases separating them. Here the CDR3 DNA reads TGTGCCAGCAGCGTAGCCCCTCAGATGAACACTGAAGCTTTCTTT. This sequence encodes CASSVAPQMNTEAFF.

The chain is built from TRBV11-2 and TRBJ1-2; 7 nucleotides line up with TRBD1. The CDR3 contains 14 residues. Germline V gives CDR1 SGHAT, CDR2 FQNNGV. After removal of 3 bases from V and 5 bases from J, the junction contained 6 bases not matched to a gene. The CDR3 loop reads CASSFWDRRYGYTF. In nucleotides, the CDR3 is TGTGCCAGCAGCTTCTGGGACAGACGATATGGCTACACCTTC.

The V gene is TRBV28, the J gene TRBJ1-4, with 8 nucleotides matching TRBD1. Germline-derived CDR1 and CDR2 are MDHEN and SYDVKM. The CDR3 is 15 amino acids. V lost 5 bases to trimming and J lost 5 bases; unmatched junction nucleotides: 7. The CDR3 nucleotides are TGTGCCAGCAGTCCAACGACAGGGGAAAATGAAAAACTGTTTTTT. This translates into CASSPTTGENEKLFF. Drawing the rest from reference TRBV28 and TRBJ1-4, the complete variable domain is DVKVTQSSRYLVKRTGEKVFLECVQDMDHENMFWYRQDPGLGLRLIYFSYDVKMKEKGDIPEGYSVSREKKERFSLILESASTNQTSMYLCASSPTTGENEKLFFGSGTQLSVL.

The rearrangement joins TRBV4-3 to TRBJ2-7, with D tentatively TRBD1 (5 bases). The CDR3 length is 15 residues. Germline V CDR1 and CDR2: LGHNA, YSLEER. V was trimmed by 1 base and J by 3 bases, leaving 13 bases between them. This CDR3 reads CASSQVWGEDYEQYF. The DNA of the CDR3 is TGCGCCAGCAGCCAAGTTTGGGGCGAAGACTACGAGCAGTACTTC.

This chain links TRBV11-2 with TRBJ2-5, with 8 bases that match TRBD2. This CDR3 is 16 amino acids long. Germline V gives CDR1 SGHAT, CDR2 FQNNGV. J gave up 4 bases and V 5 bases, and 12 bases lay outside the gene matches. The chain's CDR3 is CASSRTSRNNAETQYF. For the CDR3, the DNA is TGTGCCAGCAGCAGGACTAGCCGCAACAACGCAGAGACCCAGTACTTC. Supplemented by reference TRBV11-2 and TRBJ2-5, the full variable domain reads EAGVAQSPRYKIIEKRQSVAFWCNPISGHATLYWYQQILGQGPKLLIQFQNNGVVDDSQLPKDRFSAERLKGVDSTLKIQPAKLEDSAVYLCASSRTSRNNAETQYFGPGTRLLVL.

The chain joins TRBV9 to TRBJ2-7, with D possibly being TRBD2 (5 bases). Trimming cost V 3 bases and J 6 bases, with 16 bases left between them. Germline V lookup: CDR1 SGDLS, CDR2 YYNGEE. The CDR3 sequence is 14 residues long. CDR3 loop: CASSADYRNGEQYF. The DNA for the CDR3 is TGTGCCAGCAGCGCCGACTACCGTAATGGCGAGCAGTACTTC.

CDR3 sequence reads: CASSFSGNSPLHF. The CDR3 nucleotides are TGTGCCAGCAGTTTCAGCGGGAATTCACCCCTCCACTTT. This chain uses TRBV28 with TRBJ1-6, with no clear D. Germline loops: CDR1 MDHEN, CDR2 SYDVKM. The CDR3 is 13 residues long. With 3 bases removed from V and 7 bases from J, the gap between germline ends came to 7 bases.

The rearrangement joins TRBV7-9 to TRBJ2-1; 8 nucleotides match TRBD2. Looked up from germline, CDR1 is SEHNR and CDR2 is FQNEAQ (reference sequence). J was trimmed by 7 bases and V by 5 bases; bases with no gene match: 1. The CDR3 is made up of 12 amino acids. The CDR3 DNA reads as TGTGCCAGCAGCGCTAGCGGGAATGAGCAGTTCTTC. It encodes CASSASGNEQFF.

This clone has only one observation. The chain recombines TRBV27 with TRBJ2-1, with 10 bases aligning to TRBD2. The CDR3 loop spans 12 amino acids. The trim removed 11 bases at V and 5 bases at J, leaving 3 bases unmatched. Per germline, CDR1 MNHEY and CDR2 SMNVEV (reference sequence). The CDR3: CAGTSADNEQFF. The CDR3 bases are TGTGCCGGGACTAGCGCCGACAATGAGCAGTTCTTC.